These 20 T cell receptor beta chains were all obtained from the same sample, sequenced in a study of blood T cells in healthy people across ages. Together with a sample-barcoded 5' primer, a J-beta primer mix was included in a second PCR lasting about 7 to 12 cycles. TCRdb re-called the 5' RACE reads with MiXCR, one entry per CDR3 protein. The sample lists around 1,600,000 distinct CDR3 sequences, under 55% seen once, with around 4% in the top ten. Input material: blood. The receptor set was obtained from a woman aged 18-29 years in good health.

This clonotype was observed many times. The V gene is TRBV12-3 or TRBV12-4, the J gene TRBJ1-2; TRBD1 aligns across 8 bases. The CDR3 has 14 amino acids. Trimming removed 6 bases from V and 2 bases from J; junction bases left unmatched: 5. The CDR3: CASSRGQVNYGYTF. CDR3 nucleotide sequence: TGTGCCAGCAGCAGGGGACAGGTGAACTATGGCTACACCTTC.

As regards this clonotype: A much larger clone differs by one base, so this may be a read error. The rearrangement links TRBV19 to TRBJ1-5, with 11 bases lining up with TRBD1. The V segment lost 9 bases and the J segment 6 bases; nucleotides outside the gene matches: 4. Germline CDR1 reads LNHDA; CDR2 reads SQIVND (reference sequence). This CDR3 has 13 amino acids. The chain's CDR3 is CASGQGAAQPQHF. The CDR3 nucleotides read TGTGCCAGCGGACAGGGGGCTGCTCAGCCCCAGCATTTT.

The CDR3 nucleotides are TGTGCCTGGGACAGGGAGGATCAGCCCCAGCATTTT. Protein: CAWDREDQPQHF. J is TRBJ1-5 and V is TRBV30, with TRBD1 matching over 7 bases. V lost 5 bases and J lost 5; bases outside the gene matches: 3. Germline V gives CDR1 GTSNPN, CDR2 SVGIG (reference sequence). The CDR3 contains 12 residues.

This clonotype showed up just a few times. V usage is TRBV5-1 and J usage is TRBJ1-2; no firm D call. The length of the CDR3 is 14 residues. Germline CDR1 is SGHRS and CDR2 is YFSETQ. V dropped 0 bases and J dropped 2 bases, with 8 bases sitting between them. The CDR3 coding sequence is TGCGCCAGCAGCTTGGACGGCAGCAACTATGGCTACACCTTC. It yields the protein CASSLDGSNYGYTF.

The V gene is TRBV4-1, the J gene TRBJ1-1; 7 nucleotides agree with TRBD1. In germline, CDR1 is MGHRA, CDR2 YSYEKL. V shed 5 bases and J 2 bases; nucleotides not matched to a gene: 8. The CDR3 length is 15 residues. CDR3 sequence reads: CASSMEDRANTEAFF. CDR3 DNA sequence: TGCGCCAGCAGCATGGAAGACAGGGCAAACACTGAAGCTTTCTTT.

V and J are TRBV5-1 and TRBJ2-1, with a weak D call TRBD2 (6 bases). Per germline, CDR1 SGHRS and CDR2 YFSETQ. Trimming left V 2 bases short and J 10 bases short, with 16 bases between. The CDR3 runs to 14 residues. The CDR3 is CASSFSAGSYEQFF. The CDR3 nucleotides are TGCGCCAGCAGCTTCTCAGCGGGTTCCTACGAGCAGTTCTTC.

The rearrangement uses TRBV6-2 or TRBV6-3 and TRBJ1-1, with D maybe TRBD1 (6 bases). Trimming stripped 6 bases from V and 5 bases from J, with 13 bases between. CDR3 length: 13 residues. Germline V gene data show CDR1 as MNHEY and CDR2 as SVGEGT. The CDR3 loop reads CASSQGRWTEAFF. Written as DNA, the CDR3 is TGTGCCAGCAGCCAGGGGCGGTGGACTGAAGCTTTCTTT.

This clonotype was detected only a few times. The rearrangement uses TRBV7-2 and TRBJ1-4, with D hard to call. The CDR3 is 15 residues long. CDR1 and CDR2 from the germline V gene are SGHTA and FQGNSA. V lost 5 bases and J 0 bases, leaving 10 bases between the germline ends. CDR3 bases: TGTGCCAGCAGCCCGAATCGCGCAACTAATGAAAAACTGTTTTTT. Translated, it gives CASSPNRATNEKLFF.

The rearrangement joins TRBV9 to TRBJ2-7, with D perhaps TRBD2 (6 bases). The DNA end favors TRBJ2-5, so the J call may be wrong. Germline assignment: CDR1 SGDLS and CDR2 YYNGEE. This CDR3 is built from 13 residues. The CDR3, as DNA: TGTGCCAGCAGAGGAACTGGGGGGGAGACCCAGTACTTC. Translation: CASRGTGGETQYF.

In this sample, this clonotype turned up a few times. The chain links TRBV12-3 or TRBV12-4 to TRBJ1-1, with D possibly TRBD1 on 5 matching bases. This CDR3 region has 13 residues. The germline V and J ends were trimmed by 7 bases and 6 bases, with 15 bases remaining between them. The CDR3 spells CASTRGGHPEAFF. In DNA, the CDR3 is TGTGCCAGCACCCGGGGTGGACATCCTGAAGCTTTCTTT.

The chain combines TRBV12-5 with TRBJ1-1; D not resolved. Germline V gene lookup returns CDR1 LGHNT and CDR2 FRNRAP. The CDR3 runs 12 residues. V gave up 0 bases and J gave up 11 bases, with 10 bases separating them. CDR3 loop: CASGLVPGIAFF. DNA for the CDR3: TGTGCTAGTGGTTTGGTACCCGGAATCGCTTTCTTT. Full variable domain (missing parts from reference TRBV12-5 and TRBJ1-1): DARVTQTPRHKVTEMGQEVTMRCQPILGHNTVFWYRQTMMQGLELLAYFRNRAPLDDSGMPKDRFSAEMPDATLATLKIQPSEPRDSAVYFCASGLVPGIAFFGQGTRLTVV.

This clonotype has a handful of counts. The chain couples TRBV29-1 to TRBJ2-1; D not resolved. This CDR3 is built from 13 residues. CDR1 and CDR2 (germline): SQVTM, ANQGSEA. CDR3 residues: CSIQLFVDNEQFF. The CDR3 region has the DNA TGCAGTATCCAACTCTTCGTAGACAATGAGCAGTTCTTC.

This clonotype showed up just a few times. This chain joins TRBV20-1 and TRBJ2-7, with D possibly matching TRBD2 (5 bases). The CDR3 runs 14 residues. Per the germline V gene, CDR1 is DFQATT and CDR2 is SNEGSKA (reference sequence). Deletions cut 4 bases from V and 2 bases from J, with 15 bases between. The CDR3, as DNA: TGCAGTGCTACACGGAGGTACAGCCCCTACGAGCAGTACTTC. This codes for CSATRRYSPYEQYF.

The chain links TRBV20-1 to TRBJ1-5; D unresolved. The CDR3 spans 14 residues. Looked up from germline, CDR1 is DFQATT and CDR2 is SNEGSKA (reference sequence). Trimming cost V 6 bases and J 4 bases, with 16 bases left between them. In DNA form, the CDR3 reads TGCAGTGCCCCGGCCCCTCGGGGAAATCAGCCCCAGCATTTT. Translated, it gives CSAPAPRGNQPQHF.

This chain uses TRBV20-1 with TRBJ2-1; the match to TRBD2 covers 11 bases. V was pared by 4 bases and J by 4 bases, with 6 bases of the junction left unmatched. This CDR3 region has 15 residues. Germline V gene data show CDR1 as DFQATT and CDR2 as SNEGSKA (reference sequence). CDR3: CSATRLAGNYNEQFF. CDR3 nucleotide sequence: TGCAGTGCTACCCGACTAGCGGGGAATTACAATGAGCAGTTCTTC.

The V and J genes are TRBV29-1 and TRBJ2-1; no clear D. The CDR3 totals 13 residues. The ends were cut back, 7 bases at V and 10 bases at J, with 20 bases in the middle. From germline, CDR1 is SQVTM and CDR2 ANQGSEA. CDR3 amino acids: CSATTAALYEQFF. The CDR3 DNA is TGCAGCGCCACCACGGCGGCACTGTACGAGCAGTTCTTC.

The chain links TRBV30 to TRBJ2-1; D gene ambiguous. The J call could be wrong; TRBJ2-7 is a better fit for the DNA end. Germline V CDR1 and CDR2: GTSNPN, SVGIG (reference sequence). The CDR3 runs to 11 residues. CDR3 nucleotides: TGTGCCTGGAGTGACAACAATGAGCAGTACTTC. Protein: CAWSDNNEQYF.

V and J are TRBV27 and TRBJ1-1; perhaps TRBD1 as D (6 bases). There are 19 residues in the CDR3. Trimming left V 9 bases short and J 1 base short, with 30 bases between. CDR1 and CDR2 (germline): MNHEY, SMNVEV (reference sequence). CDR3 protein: CASPPPGATSHPANTEAFF. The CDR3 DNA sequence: TGTGCCAGTCCCCCCCCGGGGGCGACATCCCACCCAGCGAACACTGAAGCTTTCTTT.

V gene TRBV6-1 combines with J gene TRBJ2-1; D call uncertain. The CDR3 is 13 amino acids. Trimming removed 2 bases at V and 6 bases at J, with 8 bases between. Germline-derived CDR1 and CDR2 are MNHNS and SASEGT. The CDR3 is CASSESRSNEQFF. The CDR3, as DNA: TGTGCCAGCAGTGAAAGTAGATCCAATGAGCAGTTCTTC.

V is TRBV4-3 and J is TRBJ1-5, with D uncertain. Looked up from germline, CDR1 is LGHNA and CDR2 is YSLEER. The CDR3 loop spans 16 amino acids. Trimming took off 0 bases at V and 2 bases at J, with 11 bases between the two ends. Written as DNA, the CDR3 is TGCGCCAGCAGCCAAGATCACCGGGATGGCAATCAGCCCCAGCATTTT. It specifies CASSQDHRDGNQPQHF.